The 4 T cell receptor beta chains below all came from one sample that was sequenced in a study of cytomegalovirus exposure and HLA in healthy donors. The PCR used 60 Vbeta and 13 Jbeta primers. Some clones are missing from TCRdb's copy, which holds only in-frame ones; the method was immunoSEQ multiplex PCR. Of roughly 120,000 clones listed, over 60% are singletons. Sequencing was carried out using PBMCs. These receptors all come from a man aged 50-60 years in good health and CMV-seronegative.

V usage is TRBV4-1 and J usage is TRBJ2-6, with D perhaps matching TRBD1 (6 bases). CDR3 length: 18 amino acids. The germline V gene has CDR1 MGHRA and CDR2 YSYEKL. Trimming stripped 1 base from V and 2 bases from J, with 15 bases between. CDR3 bases: TGCGCCAGCAGCCAAGGCCCCCCAGGGGTCGCTGGGGCCAACGTCCTGACTTTC. This codes for CASSQGPPGVAGANVLTF.

The V and J genes are TRBV7-8 and TRBJ2-2, with TRBD1 as a possible D gene (5 bases). The ends were cut back, 5 bases at V and 3 bases at J, with 13 bases in the middle. From germline, CDR1 is SGHVS and CDR2 FQNEAQ. The CDR3 totals 15 residues. CDR3 in amino acids: CASSPGRRDTGELFF. CDR3 nucleotides: TGTGCCAGCAGCCCAGGGCGAAGGGACACCGGGGAGCTGTTTTTT.

The table lists this clone with a few counts. This chain uses TRBV6-6 with TRBJ1-1, with D possibly matching TRBD1 (5 bases). Germline lookup yields CDR1 MNHNY and CDR2 SVGAGI (reference sequence). CDR3 length: 13 amino acids. Trimming pared 4 bases from V and 6 bases from J, leaving 12 bases between. The DNA of the CDR3 is TGTGCCAGCAGTTCCCCCCAGGGCTCTGAAGCTTTCTTT. Its translation is CASSSPQGSEAFF.

Worth noting for this clone: Other DNA variants within this sample encode the same CDR3. The V and J genes are TRBV11-2 and TRBJ1-1; D is uncertain. V lost 1 base, J lost 1 base, and 4 bases lay in between. Per germline, CDR1 SGHAT and CDR2 FQNNGV. The CDR3 sequence is 13 residues long. The CDR3 protein is CASSLGQNTEAFF. CDR3 coding DNA: TGTGCCAGCAGCTTAGGACAGAACACTGAAGCTTTCTTT. Together with reference TRBV11-2 and TRBJ1-1, the CDR3 gives the full variable domain: EAGVAQSPRYKIIEKRQSVAFWCNPISGHATLYWYQQILGQGPKLLIQFQNNGVVDDSQLPKDRFSAERLKGVDSTLKIQPAKLEDSAVYLCASSLGQNTEAFFGQGTRLTVV.